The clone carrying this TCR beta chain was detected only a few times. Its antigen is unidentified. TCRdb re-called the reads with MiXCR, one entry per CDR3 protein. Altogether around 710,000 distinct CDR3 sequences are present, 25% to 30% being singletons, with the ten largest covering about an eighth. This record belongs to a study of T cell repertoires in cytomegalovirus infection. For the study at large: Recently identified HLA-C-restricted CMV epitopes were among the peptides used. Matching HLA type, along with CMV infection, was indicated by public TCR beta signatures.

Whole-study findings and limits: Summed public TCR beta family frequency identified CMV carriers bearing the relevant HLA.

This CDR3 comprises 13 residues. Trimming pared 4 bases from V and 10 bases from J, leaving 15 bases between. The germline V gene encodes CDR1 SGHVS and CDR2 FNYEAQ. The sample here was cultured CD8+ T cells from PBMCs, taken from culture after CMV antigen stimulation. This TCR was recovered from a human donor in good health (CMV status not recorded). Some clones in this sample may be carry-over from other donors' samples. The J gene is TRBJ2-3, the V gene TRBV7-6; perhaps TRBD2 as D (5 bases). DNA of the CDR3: TGTGCCAGCAGCTACGACATCGGGAATCCGCAGTATTTT. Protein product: CASSYDIGNPQYF. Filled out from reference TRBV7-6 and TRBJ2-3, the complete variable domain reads GAGVSQSPRYKVTKRGQDVALRCDPISGHVSLYWYRQALGQGPEFLTYFNYEAQQDKSGLPNDRFSAERPEGSISTLTIQRTEQRDSAMYRCASSYDIGNPQYFGPGTRLTVL.